The TCR beta chain under discussion was sequenced for a study of cytomegalovirus exposure and HLA in healthy donors (TCRdb year 2017). In the study overall: An earlier analysis of roughly 610 of the donors reported about 300 Gb of sequence data and some 110 million unique TCR beta sequences obtained from about 179 million T cells. To decide whether each TCR beta V gene segment behaved as functional or pseudogenic, an earlier analysis of fewer than 750 of the donors relied on high-throughput TCR beta sequencing. A later genetic analysis took genome-wide SNP genotypes for about three fifths of the roughly 700 donors and used that subset as a discovery cohort. In the later analysis, no new phenotypic data were used to find candidate immune exposures; instead, reliance was placed on TCR beta sequences and their occurrence across donors. Alongside the repertoire data, information on donor age, sex, ethnicity and CMV serostatus was compiled. HLA typing covered class I and class II loci at four-digit resolution. Of the roughly 400 genotyped donors, about 84% fell in the genetic ancestry cluster associated with self-reported Caucasian donors. An early release that covered about 600 HLA-typed donors contained 300 to 350 gigabases of sequencing data and 70 million to 100 million unique TCR sequences. In a later analysis, previously published TCR beta repertoires from 666 donors were re-analyzed and high-resolution HLA genotyping was added so that TCR occurrence patterns could be studied. All discovery cohort repertoires had been generated on a single sequencing platform. The number of typed donors differed by locus: 629-630 for A, B, C, DRB1 and DQB1; roughly 510 for DQA1; some 590 for DPA1; and about 450 for DPB1. On average, roughly 240,000 unique TCR beta nucleotide sequences were sequenced per donor among roughly 430 genotyped donors of the cohort, with around 19% of those sequences being non-productive. The study aimed to test whether cataloging public T cell receptors could reveal signatures of past pathogen exposure. Because of strong linkage in the cohort, four to six DR-DQ haplotypes were treated as single units for association and clustering. The study combined high-throughput TCR immunosequencing, statistical association of individual TCRs with disease status, and machine learning to predict cytomegalovirus infection status. Using immunosequencing, the study profiled T cell repertoires from 550 to 750 subjects and related those repertoires to cytomegalovirus serostatus. Besides the first cohort of 550 to 750 subjects, a separate validation cohort made up of 120 different subjects was used.

Findings and caveats that apply to the study as a whole: Three of the identified cytomegalovirus-associated TCR beta chains were confirmed in vitro to be specific for cytomegalovirus antigens. CMV serostatus was the only immune exposure information available for the cohort. In a later genetic analysis, a missense DCLRE1C variant was associated with V-gene and J-gene trimming of TCR beta chains, and the association was replicated in an independent cohort. A further reported finding was that TCR beta sequences accurately predicted the HLA-A and HLA-B alleles for most subjects in the first cohort. According to the authors, the approach could potentially be generalized to other disease states and immunological phenotypes. A group of highly shared sequence variants was considered likely to be a technical artifact of the sequencing pipeline. When HLA alleles, especially DR and DQ, strongly co-occurred, TCR associations were difficult to assign to individual alleles. Correlated functional status among segregating V segments might reflect linkage disequilibrium, but an unknown experimental factor could not be ruled out. Roughly uniform sequencing depth across donors was assumed in presence/absence analyses, although this assumption may not hold. Cytomegalovirus status was reported to be diagnosed by the classifier with high specificity and sensitivity in both the original and validation cohorts. In an earlier analysis of some 500 of the donors, most TCR beta V segments appeared in productive rearrangements about 87% or about 30% of the time, broadly matching IMGT annotations. About 17 rarely observed V segments, including chromosome 9 orphons, were excluded from the earlier analysis of a few hundred of the donors because counts were too low. Some IMGT-functional V segments, including TRBV6-2 and TRBV6-3, could not be distinguished by the 87-base-pair reads and were therefore excluded. Because HLA typing was missing for some donors at each locus, association tests included only the typed subset. A later analysis found that TCR association rates varied across HLA loci, with DRB1 alleles showing the most associated TCRs and HLA-C alleles the fewest. According to a later genetic analysis, donors in an Asian-associated ancestry cluster had fewer N-insertions in productive TCRs than the approximately 610-donor mean. In a later analysis, most CMV-associated TCR beta chains were found to appear HLA-restricted, with HLA associations seemingly driven largely by CMV exposure. A later analysis associated 16,951 TCR beta sequences with specific HLA alleles at a false discovery rate of 0.05. In the study, roughly 160 TCR beta chains were listed as associated with cytomegalovirus. Most TCR sequences were seen in very few donors, while some public TCRs were found in many individuals. A later analysis found that HLA-associated TCR beta chains were more clonally expanded and had lower generation probabilities than equally common non-associated chains. According to a later analysis, parvovirus B19, influenza, CMV and Epstein-Barr virus appeared linked to several top co-occurrence clusters. This cohort had only TCR beta chains sequenced, and the lack of alpha or paired-chain data limited which features could be detected.

The library came from the immunoSEQ multiplex PCR assay. A mixture of 60 forward primers for TCR Vbeta segments and 13 reverse primers for TCR Jbeta segments was used in the multiplex PCR. A multiplex PCR assay on genomic DNA amplified the CDR3 region of rearranged TCR beta genes. Amplified TCR beta libraries were sequenced as 87-base-pair reads on the Illumina HiSeq System. On the authors' methods: A later analysis counted tens of millions of unique TCR beta chains across the 650 to 700 repertoires, and around 12 million of these chains were shared by at least two donors. To remove PCR and sequencing errors, raw reads were error-corrected and collapsed into unique sequences using a nearest-neighbor algorithm that merged closely related sequences. CDR3 sequences were aligned to IMGT reference sequences to assign V, D and J gene segments. For a sequence to be retained, at least a six-nucleotide match to both a V gene segment and a J gene segment was required. Rearrangements were called productive when the CDR3 lacked stop codons and stayed in frame with V and J; all others were non-productive. CDR3 was defined according to IMGT convention as the region running from the second conserved V-encoded cysteine to the conserved J-encoded phenylalanine. The earlier analysis of 500 to 750 of the donors excluded any sequence lacking an unambiguous match to a single V gene segment. An earlier analysis of several hundred of the donors called V segments functional above 56.7% productive rearrangements and segregating when the between-donor standard deviation exceeded 5%. A statistical classification framework was developed to diagnose cytomegalovirus status using the catalog of TCR beta chain sequences. In a later analysis, V and J genes were assigned by comparing TCR nucleotide sequences against IMGT/GENE-DB human TR gene sequences. Using the TCRdist pipeline, a later analysis assigned CDR3 sequences along with most-parsimonious VDJ recombination scenarios. In a later analysis, every TCR beta chain was defined by the combination of its CDR3 amino acid sequence and its V-gene family, and reads without a unique V-gene family were dropped. As a way to deal with suspected cross-contamination and a sequencing artifact, a later analysis dropped 500 to 700 nucleotide sequences that were highly shared and had low generation probability. A later analysis calculated a clonal expansion index for each public chain from normalized within-repertoire ranks of inferred template counts. A later analysis computed generation probabilities with a VDJ recombination model fitted to out-of-frame rearrangements, and checked the results against IGoR. A later analysis scored TCR-TCR, TCR-HLA and TCR-CMV co-occurrence with hypergeometric tests, applying a repertoire-size bias correction to TCR pairs. A later analysis estimated false discovery rates by permuting HLA or CMV assignments 20 times. In a later analysis, co-occurring TCRs were grouped using DBSCAN, with TCRdist sequence similarity added in when clustering inside HLA-allele-positive subsets. Co-occurrence clustering excluded repertoires with fewer than 30,000 or more than 120,000 public chains, plus five with anomalous nucleotide sharing. Sourced from immuneACCESS, this table was stored by TCRdb with only in-frame sequences that have V and J called. A share of the clones is absent; for the studies checked, an unresolved V gene accounts for under half, and the remainder has no known explanation. V and J calls and clone size are copied from that table; D and trimming were computed from the DNA. This sample gives approximately 160,000 clones in total; about two thirds of them show up just once. The ten top clones hold 4% to 5.5% of the sample.

As concerns this clone: The antigen this receptor binds is unknown. No per-base quality is available; no much larger clone lies one base away.

The cohort comprised some 700 healthy bone marrow donors. At the time of sampling, all cohort members were nominally healthy, though unrecorded immune exposures were likely present. The donor was CMV seropositive and belonged to the group of a few hundred seropositive cohort members. Every donor gave a peripheral blood sample, and the peripheral blood mononuclear cells from that sample were used for TCR beta sequencing. The Qiagen DNeasy Blood Extraction Kit was used to extract genomic DNA from the blood cell samples. Trimming accounts for 8 bases at V and 0 bases at J, while the number of junction bases matched to no gene is 4. Inclusive of the bounding cysteine and phenylalanine, the CDR3 is 14 residues long. The kept DNA is CDR3 alone, 42 bases in frame from the first base. As encoded in the germline V gene, CDR1 is ENHRY while CDR2 is SYGVKD.

The sequencing input was PBMCs. This sequence uses TRBV10-3 and TRBJ2-1, with 7 central nucleotides matching TRBD2. This TCR derives from a woman under 30 in good health and CMV-seropositive. The DNA sequence reads TGTGCCATCTGGGGCGGGAGCTCCTACAATGAGCAGTTCTTC. The encoded protein is CAIWGGSSYNEQFF.